This T cell receptor (beta chain) was sequenced during a study of blood T cell repertoires in COVID-19. Across the study: Researchers got acute and convalescent COVID-19 samples from the United States, Italy and Spain. T cells, B-cell-depleted T cells, or PBMCs supplied cDNA or gDNA.

The authors' processing: Reference gene primer amplification yielded estimated nucleated cell counts. TCRdb's table, derived via immunoSEQ multiplex PCR, lists solely in-frame clones and lacks some. That table gives V, J and clone size, and the DNA gave D and trimming. In the table there are 150,000 to 200,000 clones, approximately 79% of which are singletons. This CDR3 is built from 14 residues. The germline CDR1 and CDR2 sequences are LGHDT and YNNKEL (reference sequence). The V gene end was trimmed by 4 bases and the J gene end by 7 bases; junction bases not matched to a gene: 5. The chain carries TRBV3-1 (or the pseudogene TRBV3-2) and TRBJ1-4; TRBD1 agrees at 8 bases. The receptor's source is a woman of 80 years or more with acute or convalescent COVID-19. The sequenced material came from peripheral blood. The CDR3 spells CASSRDRTVEKLFF. The CDR3 DNA is TGTGCCAGCAGCCGGGACAGGACGGTTGAAAAACTGTTTTTT.